The 10 T cell receptor beta chains in this list originate from one sample, sequenced in a study of blood T cell repertoires in COVID-19. Profiled with immunoSEQ multiplex PCR; TCRdb holds only in-frame clones, not every one. The table lists around 200,000 clones, just under 90% of them singletons. Sample: peripheral blood. All receptors derive from a woman aged 18-29 years who had recovered from COVID-19.

The genes are TRBV11-2 and TRBJ2-3; D might be TRBD1 (6 bases). Trimming left V 1 base short and J 2 bases short, with 19 bases between. This CDR3 is 18 amino acids long. Germline V gene lookup returns CDR1 SGHAT and CDR2 FQNNGV. CDR3 sequence (DNA): TGTGCCAGCAGCTTAGGTTGGGCAGGGGAGTCCTCCACAGATACGCAGTATTTT. The encoded protein is CASSLGWAGESSTDTQYF.

The gene calls are TRBV5-5 and TRBJ2-1; 10 nucleotides line up with TRBD2. The CDR3 contains 15 residues. Losses at the gene ends were 4 bases for V and 9 bases for J; bases not matched to a gene: 10. Looked up from germline, CDR1 is SGHKS and CDR2 is YYEKEE (reference sequence). The CDR3 DNA follows: TGTGCCAGCAGCCTCACACTAGCGGGACAGCCTGAGCAGTTCTTC. This translates into CASSLTLAGQPEQFF.

This clone appeared a few times. This sample includes further DNA sequences coding for the same CDR3. The chain carries TRBV7-9 and TRBJ2-7; perhaps TRBD1 as D (6 bases). The germline V gene encodes CDR1 SEHNR and CDR2 FQNEAQ (reference sequence). This CDR3 has 14 amino acids. Trimming removed 3 bases from V and 2 bases from J, with 11 bases in between. In DNA, the CDR3 is TGTGCCAGCAGCTTGCCGGGACAACCCTACGAGCAGTACTTC. Its translation: CASSLPGQPYEQYF.

The rearrangement uses TRBV2 and TRBJ2-1; TRBD2 matches at 8 bases. V trimming: 8 bases; J trimming: 6 bases; junction bases outside the gene matches: 12. CDR1 and CDR2 (germline): SNHLY, FYNNEI. The CDR3 has 15 amino acids. CDR3: CASRGRTGGPNEQFF. The CDR3 nucleotides are TGTGCCAGCCGGGGGCGAACGGGGGGGCCCAATGAGCAGTTCTTC.

This clone was picked up one time. The V and J genes are TRBV21-1 and TRBJ1-3. TRBV21-1 is marked as a pseudogene. This CDR3 region has 15 residues. As DNA, the CDR3 is TGTGCCAGCAGCAAAACTAGAACATCTGGAAACACCATATATTTT. Its translation: CASSKTRTSGNTIYF.

V is TRBV12-3 or TRBV12-4 and J is TRBJ1-3; 9 nucleotides line up with TRBD1. The CDR3 has 11 residues. V trimming: 6 bases; J trimming: 16 bases; junction bases outside the gene matches: 7. For the CDR3, the DNA is TGTGCCAGCAGACGTGGACAGGGGTGGTATTTT. Its protein is CASRRGQGWYF.

The chain is built from TRBV3-1 (or the pseudogene TRBV3-2) and TRBJ2-1; tentatively, D is TRBD2 (5 bases). V gave up 4 bases and J gave up 7 bases, with 17 bases separating them. From germline, CDR1 is LGHDT and CDR2 YNNKEL (reference sequence). The CDR3 extends over 15 amino acids. The CDR3 region has the DNA TGTGCCAGCAGCCCACCACTAGGACTCTTTAATGAGCAGTTCTTC. Translation: CASSPPLGLFNEQFF.

The V call is TRBV5-1, the J call TRBJ1-1; no reliable D call. V lost 2 bases to trimming and J lost 5 bases, with 10 bases between them. The CDR3 length is 13 residues. From germline, CDR1 is SGHRS and CDR2 YFSETQ. The CDR3 region is CASSFREGTEAFF. The CDR3 DNA reads TGCGCCAGCAGCTTTCGGGAAGGGACTGAAGCTTTCTTT.

The rearrangement links TRBV25-1 to TRBJ1-4; perhaps TRBD1 as D (6 bases). The germline V gene encodes CDR1 MGHDK and CDR2 SYGVNS. This CDR3 is 14 amino acids long. The V gene lost 0 bases and the J gene lost 8 bases, with 10 bases spanning the gap. The CDR3 sequence is CASSEYRQGEKLFF. CDR3 coding DNA: TGTGCCAGCAGTGAATATAGGCAGGGGGAAAAACTGTTTTTT.

In the case of this clone: This sample includes further DNA sequences coding for the same CDR3. This chain joins TRBV19 and TRBJ1-1, with 10 bases lining up with TRBD1. CDR3 length equals 14 residues. The trim removed 9 bases at V and 0 bases at J, leaving 4 bases unmatched. The germline gives CDR1 LNHDA, CDR2 SQIVND (reference sequence). CDR3 amino acids: CASRDRGMNTEAFF. CDR3 nucleotide sequence: TGTGCCAGCAGGGACAGGGGAATGAACACTGAAGCTTTCTTT. Together with reference TRBV19 and TRBJ1-1, the CDR3 gives the full variable domain: DGGITQSPKYLFRKEGQNVTLSCEQNLNHDAMYWYRQDPGQGLRLIYYSQIVNDFQKGDIAEGYSVSREKKESFPLTVTSAQKNPTAFYLCASRDRGMNTEAFFGQGTRLTVV.